The 2 T cell receptor beta chains below all came from one sample that was sequenced in a study of CD8+CD57+ T cells in acquired aplastic anemia. TCR beta VDJ and CDR3 profiles were obtained from a genomic DNA template. TCRdb analysed the reads with MiXCR anew, one entry per CDR3 protein. Of hundreds of thousands of distinct CDR3 sequences in the sample, about two thirds were seen once. Sample: sorted CD4+, CD8+, or CD8+CD57+ T cells (not recorded which) from PBMCs. These receptors were collected from a human donor in good health, serving as a control.

This clonotype was counted many times. The V and J genes are TRBV7-2 and TRBJ2-5; TRBD2 aligns across 12 bases. Trimming removed 4 bases from V and 5 bases from J; junction bases left unmatched: 8. This CDR3 comprises 16 residues. Germline assignment: CDR1 SGHTA and CDR2 FQGNSA. CDR3 amino acids: CASSSSLAGGRETQYF. The CDR3 DNA is TGTGCCAGCAGCTCCTCACTAGCGGGGGGTAGGGAGACCCAGTACTTC.

This clonotype was seen at least ten times. The gene calls are TRBV6-2 or TRBV6-3 and TRBJ1-5, with D uncertain. The V gene lost 7 bases and the J gene lost 3 bases, with 13 bases spanning the gap. This CDR3 spans 14 amino acids. Per germline, CDR1 MNHEY and CDR2 SVGEGT. This chain's CDR3 is CASTATVSNQPQHF. The CDR3 DNA follows: TGTGCCAGCACGGCTACGGTTTCCAATCAGCCCCAGCATTTT.